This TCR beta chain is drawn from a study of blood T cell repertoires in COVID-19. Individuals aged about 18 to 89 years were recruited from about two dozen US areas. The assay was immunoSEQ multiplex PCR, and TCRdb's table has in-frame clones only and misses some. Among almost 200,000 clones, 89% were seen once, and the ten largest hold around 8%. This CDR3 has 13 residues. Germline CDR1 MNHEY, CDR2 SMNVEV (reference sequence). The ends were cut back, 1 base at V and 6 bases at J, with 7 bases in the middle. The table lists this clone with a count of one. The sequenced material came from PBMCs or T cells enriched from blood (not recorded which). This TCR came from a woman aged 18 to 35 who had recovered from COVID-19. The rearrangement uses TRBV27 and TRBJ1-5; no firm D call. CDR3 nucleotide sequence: TGTGCCAGCAGTTTATTTTGGGCTCAGCCCCAGCATTTT. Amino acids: CASSLFWAQPQHF.